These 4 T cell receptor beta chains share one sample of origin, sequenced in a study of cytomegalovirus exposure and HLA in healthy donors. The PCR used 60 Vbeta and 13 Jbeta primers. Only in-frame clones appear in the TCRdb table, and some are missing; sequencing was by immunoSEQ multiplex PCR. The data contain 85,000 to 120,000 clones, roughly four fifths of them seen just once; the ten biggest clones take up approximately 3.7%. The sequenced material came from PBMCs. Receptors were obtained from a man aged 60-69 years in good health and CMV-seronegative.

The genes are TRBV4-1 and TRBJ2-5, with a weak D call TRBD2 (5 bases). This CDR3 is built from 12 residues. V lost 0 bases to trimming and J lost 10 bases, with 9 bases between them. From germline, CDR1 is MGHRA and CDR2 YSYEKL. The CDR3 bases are TGCGCCAGCAGCCAAGATGCAGCGGTCCAGTACTTC. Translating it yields CASSQDAAVQYF.

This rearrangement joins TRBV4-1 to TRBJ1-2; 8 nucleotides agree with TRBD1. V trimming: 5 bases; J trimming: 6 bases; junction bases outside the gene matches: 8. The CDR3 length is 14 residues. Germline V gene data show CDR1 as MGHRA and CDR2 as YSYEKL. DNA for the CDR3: TGCGCCAGCAGCTCTCGGACAGGGTGGGATGGCTACACCTTC. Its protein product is CASSSRTGWDGYTF.

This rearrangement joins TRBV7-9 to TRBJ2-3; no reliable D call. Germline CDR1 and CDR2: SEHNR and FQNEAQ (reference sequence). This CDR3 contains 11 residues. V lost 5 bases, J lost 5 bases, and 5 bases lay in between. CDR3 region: CASSPVDTQYF. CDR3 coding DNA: TGTGCCAGCAGCCCGGTAGATACGCAGTATTTT.

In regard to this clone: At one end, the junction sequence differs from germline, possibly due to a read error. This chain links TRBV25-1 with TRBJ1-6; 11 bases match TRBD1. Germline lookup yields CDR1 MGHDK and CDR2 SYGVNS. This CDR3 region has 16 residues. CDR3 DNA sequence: TGTACCAGCAGTACCCACCGGACAGGGGGCAGTTCACCCCTCCACTTT. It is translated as CTSSTHRTGGSSPLHF.